The clone carrying this T cell receptor (beta chain) was seen repeatedly, ten times or more. Researchers barred patients who had uncontrolled infection, other autoimmune disease, pregnancy or lactation. CDR1 and CDR2 from the germline V gene are SGHRS and YFSETQ. Trimming took off 4 bases at V and 0 bases at J, with 11 bases between the two ends. CDR3 length: 14 amino acids. These data belong to a study of T cells in Graves' hyperthyroidism and ophthalmopathy. Authors of the study amplified TCR beta CDR3 regions from RNA transcripts. When the TCR CDR3 underwent first-round RT-PCR, the HTBI primer set was used. TCRdb called the multiplex PCR reads again in MiXCR, with one record for every CDR3 protein. Here the sample spans about 320,000 distinct CDR3 sequences, 16% being singletons.

Sequenced material: blood. This chain links TRBV5-1 with TRBJ2-7; TRBD1 is a possible D gene (5 bases). This TCR came from a man in his thirties or forties with Graves' hyperthyroidism. The CDR3 loop is CASSVQVNSYEQYF. The DNA of the CDR3 is TGCGCCAGCAGCGTACAGGTTAACTCCTACGAGCAGTACTTC.